This T cell receptor beta chain was captured in a study of response to subunit inactivated influenza vaccine. Whole-study results and caveats: Each seasonal influenza vaccination recruits few new T cells, the authors suggested.

TCRdb passed the RT-PCR reads through MiXCR, listing each CDR3 protein once. The sample lists roughly 650,000 distinct CDR3 sequences; 11% to 15% were seen once. The CDR3 sequence is 14 residues long. V lost 3 bases, J lost 6 bases, and 4 bases stayed unmatched. Germline CDR1 and CDR2: SGHAT and FQNNGV. As to this clonotype: Its antigen is not identified.

The sequence was collected from a man between 45 and 60 years old who received an inactivated influenza vaccine. This sequence joins TRBV11-2 and TRBJ2-7, with TRBD2 matching 11 bases. The source was PBMCs from blood, collected 14 days before vaccination. CDR3: CASSLTSGMGEQYF. The CDR3 region has the DNA TGTGCCAGCAGCTTGACTAGCGGGATGGGCGAGCAGTACTTC.